A single T cell receptor beta chain is shown here with its context. This sample is part of a study of human T cells and chemical hapten exposure. Time point reported: pre-sensitization, week 0. Specified treatment: therapeutic diphenylcyclopropenone sensitization with weekly scalp DPC. CDR1 and CDR2 (germline): MGHRA, YSYEKL. The CDR3 is made up of 16 amino acids. The V end lost 1 base, the J end lost 0 bases, and 12 bases lay between the germline ends. Via MiXCR, TCRdb re-called the RACE reads, giving one row per CDR3 protein. This sample yields over 70,000 distinct CDR3 sequences, of which around 15% are seen a single time; more than 3.5% belongs to the top ten.

The source material was whole blood, sampled in connection with sensitization to the hapten diphenylcyclopropenone (DPC). This receptor was taken from a woman aged 45-60 years with alopecia areata. Some clones in this sample may be carry-over from other donors' samples. J is TRBJ1-1 and V is TRBV4-1; D is perhaps TRBD1 (5 bases). The CDR3 protein is CASSQGNGRVNTEAFF. As DNA, the CDR3 is TGCGCCAGCAGCCAAGGTAACGGCAGGGTGAACACTGAAGCTTTCTTT.